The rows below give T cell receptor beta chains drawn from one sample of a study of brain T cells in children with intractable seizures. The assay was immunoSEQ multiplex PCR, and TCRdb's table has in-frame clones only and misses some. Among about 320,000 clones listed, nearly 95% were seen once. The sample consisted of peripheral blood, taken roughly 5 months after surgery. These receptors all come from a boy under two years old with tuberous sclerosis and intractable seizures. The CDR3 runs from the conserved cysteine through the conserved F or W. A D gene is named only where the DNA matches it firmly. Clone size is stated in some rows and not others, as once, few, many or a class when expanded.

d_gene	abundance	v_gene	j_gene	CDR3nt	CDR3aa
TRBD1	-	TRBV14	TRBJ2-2	TGTGCCAGCAGCCAGTACAGGGGGGACGGGGAGCTGTTTTTT	CASSQYRGDGELFF
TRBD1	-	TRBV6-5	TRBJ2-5	TGTGCCAGCAGTTATCATGGGATGACAGGGGTAGAGACCCAGTACTTC	CASSYHGMTGVETQYF
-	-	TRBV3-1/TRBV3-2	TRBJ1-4	TGTGCCAGCAGCCAAAGGGCTCAGGGAGGAAATGAAAAACTGTTTTTT	CASSQRAQGGNEKLFF
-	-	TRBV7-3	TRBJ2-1	TGTGCCAGCAGCTTACTCGCGACAGCAAATCTCAATGAGCAGTTCTTC	CASSLLATANLNEQFF
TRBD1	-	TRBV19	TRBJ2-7	TGTGCCAGTAGTCTCTCAGGGGGCTACGAGCAGTACTTC	CASSLSGGYEQYF
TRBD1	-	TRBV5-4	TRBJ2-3	TGTGCCAGCGGTCCAGGGGGCGCAGATACGCAGTATTTT	CASGPGGADTQYF
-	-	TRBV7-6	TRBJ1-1	TGTGCCAGCAGTACGAGCATAAACACTGAAGCTTTCTTT	CASSTSINTEAFF
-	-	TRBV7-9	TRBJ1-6	TGTGCCAGCAGCTTAGGATCGGCAGGGTCACCCCTCCACTTT	CASSLGSAGSPLHF
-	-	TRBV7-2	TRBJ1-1	TGTGCCAGCAGCTTACAGGAGAACACTGAAGCTTTCTTT	CASSLQENTEAFF
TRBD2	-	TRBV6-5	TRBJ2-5	TGTGCCAGCAGTTACTTGGGACTAGCGCCCCAAGAGACCCAGTACTTC	CASSYLGLAPQETQYF
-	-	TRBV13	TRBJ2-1	TGTGCCAGCGGGAGGGGGTACAATGAGCAGTTCTTC	CASGRGYNEQFF
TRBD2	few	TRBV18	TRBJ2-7	TGTGCCAGCTCACAGCGGGAGGGCCCCGAGCAGTACTTC	CASSQREGPEQYF
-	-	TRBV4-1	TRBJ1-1	TGCGCCAGCAGCCAAGATCGACACCAGATGAACACTGAAGCTTTCTTT	CASSQDRHQMNTEAFF
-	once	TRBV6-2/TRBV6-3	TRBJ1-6	TGTGCCAGCAGTTACTCTATTAGGACGGATAGCTCCTATAATTCACCCCTCCACTTT	CASSYSIRTDSSYNSPLHF
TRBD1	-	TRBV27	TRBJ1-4	TGTGCCAGCAGTTTATGGGCCCCCAGGGGGCGGATTAATGAAAAACTGTTTTTT	CASSLWAPRGRINEKLFF
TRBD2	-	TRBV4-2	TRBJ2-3	TGTGCCAGCAGCCAAGAGATGGGCGGGAGGGCAGATACGCAGTATTTT	CASSQEMGGRADTQYF
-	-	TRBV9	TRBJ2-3	TGTGCCAGCAGCCACAACCCGGGCGGAGGAGGGGCAGATACGCAGTATTTT	CASSHNPGGGGADTQYF
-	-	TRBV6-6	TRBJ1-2	TGTGCCAGCAGTCACACCGAGGGAAACGGCTACACCTTC	CASSHTEGNGYTF
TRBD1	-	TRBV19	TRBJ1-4	TGTGCCAGTCGACAGGGTGAGGAAAAACTGTTTTTT	CASRQGEEKLFF
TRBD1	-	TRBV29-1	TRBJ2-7	TGCAGCGTTGAAGCCTTCTGGGACAGTTCCTACGAGCAGTACTTC	CSVEAFWDSSYEQYF
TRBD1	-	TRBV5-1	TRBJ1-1	TGCGCCAGCAGCCCAGGGGGCTTTCACACTGAAGCTTTCTTT	CASSPGGFHTEAFF
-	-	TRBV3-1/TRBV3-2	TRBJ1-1	TGTGCCAGCACCTATGCCCGGGGGAACACTGAAGCTTTCTTT	CASTYARGNTEAFF
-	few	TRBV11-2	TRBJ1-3	TGTGCCAGCAGCTTCGGTAATCCTTTAAATGGAAACACCATATATTTT	CASSFGNPLNGNTIYF
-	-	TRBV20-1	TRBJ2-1	TGCAGTGGATCTAGCGTCAATGAGCAGTTCTTC	CSGSSVNEQFF
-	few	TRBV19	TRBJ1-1	TGTGCCAGTAGTATAGATGTGGCGGAGGGCTTATATCAAGCTTTCTTT	CASSIDVAEGLYQAFF
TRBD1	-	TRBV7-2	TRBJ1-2	TGTGCCAGCAGATCCCCCGGGACAGTCTATGGCTACACCTTC	CASRSPGTVYGYTF
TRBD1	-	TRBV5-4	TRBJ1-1	TGTGCCAGCAGCTATTCGACAGGGAAATACACTGAAGCTTTCTTT	CASSYSTGKYTEAFF
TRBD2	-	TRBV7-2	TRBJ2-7	TGTGCCAGCAGCTATGGGACTAGCGGGTCGTACGAGCAGTACTTC	CASSYGTSGSYEQYF
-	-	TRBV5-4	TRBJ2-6	TGTGCCAGCAGCGGGATGACAGGGGCCAACGTCCTGACTTTC	CASSGMTGANVLTF
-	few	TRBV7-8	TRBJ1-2	TGTGCCAGCAGCCCCGGACAGCCCTATGGCTACACCTTC	CASSPGQPYGYTF
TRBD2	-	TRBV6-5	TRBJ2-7	TGTGCCAGCACCCCTAGCGGGAGCCGAGCCTACGAGCAGTACTTC	CASTPSGSRAYEQYF
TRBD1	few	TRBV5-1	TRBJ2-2	TGCGCCAGCAGCTTCCCGGACAGGTACACCGGGGAGCTGTTTTTT	CASSFPDRYTGELFF
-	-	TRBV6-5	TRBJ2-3	TGTGCCAGCAGTTTAATGGGCTCCAGAAGCACAGATACGCAGTATTTT	CASSLMGSRSTDTQYF
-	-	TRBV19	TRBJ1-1	TGTGCCAGTAGTATGGCCTGGGCAGGGGAGGCTGAAGCTTTCTTT	CASSMAWAGEAEAFF
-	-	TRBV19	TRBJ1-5	TGTGCCAGTAGTAGACAGGGCAATCAGCCCCAGCATTTT	CASSRQGNQPQHF
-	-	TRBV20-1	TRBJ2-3	TGCAGTGCTAGGGGGGGAGATACGCAGTATTTT	CSARGGDTQYF
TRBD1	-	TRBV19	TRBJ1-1	TGTGCCAGTAGTGTAACACAGGGGGCGGAGAACACTGAAGCTTTCTTT	CASSVTQGAENTEAFF
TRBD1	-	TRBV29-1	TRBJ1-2	TGCAGCGTCCTGGACAGGGAGGTGTACACCTTC	CSVLDREVYTF
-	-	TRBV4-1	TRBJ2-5	TGCGCCAGCAGCCAGGGGGATGGGACTGCCACCCAAGAGACCCAGTACTTC	CASSQGDGTATQETQYF
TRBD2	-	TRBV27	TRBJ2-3	TGTGCCAGCAAGATGGTAGCGGGGGGGAAATGGGATACGCAGTATTTT	CASKMVAGGKWDTQYF
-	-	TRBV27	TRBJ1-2	TGTGCCAGCAGTTTATCGTCCGGGATGGGCTACACCTTC	CASSLSSGMGYTF
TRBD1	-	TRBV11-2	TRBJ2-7	TGTGCCAGCAGACCAACAGGGGGATCCTACGAGCAGTACTTC	CASRPTGGSYEQYF
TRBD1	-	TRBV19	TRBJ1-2	TGTGCCAGTAGTATAGATGGACAGGGATCCTCCTATGGCTACACCTTC	CASSIDGQGSSYGYTF
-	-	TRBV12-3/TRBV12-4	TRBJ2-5	TGTGCCAGCACCTCGGACACGGAGACCCAGTACTTC	CASTSDTETQYF
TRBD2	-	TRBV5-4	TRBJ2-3	TGTGCCAGCACTTACGGCGGGGGGGCGGTTCCTAGCACAGATACGCAGTATTTT	CASTYGGGAVPSTDTQYF
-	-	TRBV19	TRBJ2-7	TGTGCCACCAGGGGTGACAGTTCCTACGAGCAGTACTTC	CATRGDSSYEQYF
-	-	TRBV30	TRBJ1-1	TGTGCCTGGAGTGTACACACGAACACTGAAGCTTTCTTT	CAWSVHTNTEAFF
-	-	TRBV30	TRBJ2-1	TGTGCCTGGAGGGAGGGCTCCTACAATGAGCAGTTCTTC	CAWREGSYNEQFF
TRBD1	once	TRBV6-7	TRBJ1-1	TGTGCCAGCAGTTACGGTAGGGGGCTGAACACTGAAGCTTTCTTT	CASSYGRGLNTEAFF
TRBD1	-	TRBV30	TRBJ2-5	TGTGCCTGGAGTTCAGGGGGCGCTGAGGAGACCCAGTACTTC	CAWSSGGAEETQYF
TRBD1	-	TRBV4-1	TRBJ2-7	TGCGCCAGCAGCCAACCGCAGACAGGGGTCTACGAGCAGTACTTC	CASSQPQTGVYEQYF
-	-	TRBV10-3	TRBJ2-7	TGTGCCATCAACCAGGACGGCTCCTACGAGCAGTACTTC	CAINQDGSYEQYF
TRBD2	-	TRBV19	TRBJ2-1	TGTGCCAGTAAGAGGGCAGGGAGGGACAATGAGCAGTTCTTC	CASKRAGRDNEQFF
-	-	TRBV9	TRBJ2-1	TGTGCCAGCAGCGTAGATCGTTACAATGAGCAGTTCTTC	CASSVDRYNEQFF
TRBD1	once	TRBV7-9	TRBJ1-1	TGTGCCCTCGCAGGGGGAAGAGGGGACACTGAAGCTTTCTTT	CALAGGRGDTEAFF